This T cell receptor beta chain was sequenced in a study of blood T cell repertoires in COVID-19. Overall study: Sources were T cells, B-cell-depleted T cells, or PBMCs; the material itself was cDNA or gDNA.

The study recruited people aged roughly 18 to 95 years across roughly 25 US areas. As processed by the authors: Scientists estimated how many nucleated cells there were by amplifying reference gene primers. Sequencing was performed with immunoSEQ multiplex PCR; in TCRdb, only in-frame clones are kept and a portion is missing. For V, J and clone size, that table is used; D and trimming come from the DNA. The sample gives some 230,000 clones, about 80% of which show up once; approximately 1.3% is in the top ten. Sequenced input: PBMCs or T cells enriched from blood (not recorded which). The clonotype originates from a middle-aged woman with acute COVID-19.

The CDR3 region is CAIPQAPNYGYTF. The CDR3, as DNA: TGTGCCATCCCTCAGGCTCCCAACTATGGCTACACCTTC. The V gene is TRBV2, the J gene TRBJ1-2; D gene uncertain. CDR1 SNHLY and CDR2 FYNNEI come from the germline V gene. The CDR3 runs to 13 residues. V was cut by 10 bases and J by 2 bases, with 14 bases left in between.